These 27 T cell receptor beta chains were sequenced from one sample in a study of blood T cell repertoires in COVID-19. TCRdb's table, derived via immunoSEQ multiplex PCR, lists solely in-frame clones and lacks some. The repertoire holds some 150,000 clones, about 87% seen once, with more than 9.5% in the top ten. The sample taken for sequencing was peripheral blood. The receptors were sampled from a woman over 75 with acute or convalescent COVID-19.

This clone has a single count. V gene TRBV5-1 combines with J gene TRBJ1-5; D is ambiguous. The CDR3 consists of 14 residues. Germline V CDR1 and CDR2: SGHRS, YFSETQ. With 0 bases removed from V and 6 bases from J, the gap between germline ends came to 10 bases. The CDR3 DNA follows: TGCGCCAGCAGCTTGGATCATTCCAGTCAGCCCCAGCATTTT. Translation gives CASSLDHSSQPQHF.

CDR3 amino acids: CASSWRGGYNEQFF. The CDR3 coding sequence is TGTGCCAGTAGTTGGCGGGGGGGCTACAATGAGCAGTTCTTC. This sequence joins TRBV19 and TRBJ2-1, with 9 bases aligning to TRBD2. Germline-derived CDR1 and CDR2 are LNHDA and SQIVND (reference sequence). After removal of 5 bases from V and 3 bases from J, the junction contained 2 bases not matched to a gene. This CDR3 is 14 amino acids long.

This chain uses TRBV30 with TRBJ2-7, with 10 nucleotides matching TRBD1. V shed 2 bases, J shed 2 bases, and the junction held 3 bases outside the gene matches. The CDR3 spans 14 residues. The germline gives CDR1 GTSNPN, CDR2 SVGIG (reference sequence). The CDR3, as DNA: TGTGCCTGGAGTACCGGGACAGGGGCCTACGAGCAGTACTTC. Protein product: CAWSTGTGAYEQYF. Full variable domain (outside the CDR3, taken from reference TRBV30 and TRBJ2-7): SQTIHQWPATLVQPVGSPLSLECTVEGTSNPNLYWYRQAAGRGLQLLFYSVGIGQISSEVPQNLSASRPQDRQFILSSKKLLLSDSGFYLCAWSTGTGAYEQYFGPGTRLTVT.

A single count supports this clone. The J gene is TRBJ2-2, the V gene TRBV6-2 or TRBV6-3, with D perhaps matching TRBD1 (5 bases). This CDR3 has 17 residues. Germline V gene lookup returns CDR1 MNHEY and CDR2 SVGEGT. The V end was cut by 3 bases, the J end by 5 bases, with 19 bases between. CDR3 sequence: CASSYPQGEAPTGELFF. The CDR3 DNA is TGTGCCAGCAGTTATCCCCAGGGTGAGGCGCCGACCGGGGAGCTGTTTTTT.

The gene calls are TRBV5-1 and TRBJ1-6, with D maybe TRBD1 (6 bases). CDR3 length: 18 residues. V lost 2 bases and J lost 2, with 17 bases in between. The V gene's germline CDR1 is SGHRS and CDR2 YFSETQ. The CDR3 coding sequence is TGCGCCAGCAGCTTCACAGGGAACTCCGATCCCTATAATTCACCCCTCCACTTT. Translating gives CASSFTGNSDPYNSPLHF.

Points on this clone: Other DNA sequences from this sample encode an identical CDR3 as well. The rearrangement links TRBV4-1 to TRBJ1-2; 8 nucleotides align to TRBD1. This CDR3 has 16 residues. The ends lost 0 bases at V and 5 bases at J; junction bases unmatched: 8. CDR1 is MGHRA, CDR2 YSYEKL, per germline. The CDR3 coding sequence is TGCGCCAGCAGCCAAGACCCAGGGGGCGCCGGTTATGGCTACACCTTC. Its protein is CASSQDPGGAGYGYTF.

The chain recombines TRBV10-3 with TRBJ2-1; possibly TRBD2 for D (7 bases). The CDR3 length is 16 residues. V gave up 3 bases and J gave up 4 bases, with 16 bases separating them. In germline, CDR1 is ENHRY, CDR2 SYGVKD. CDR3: CAISEGGGGVYNEQFF. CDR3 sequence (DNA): TGTGCCATCAGTGAAGGAGGCGGGGGCGTATACAATGAGCAGTTCTTC.

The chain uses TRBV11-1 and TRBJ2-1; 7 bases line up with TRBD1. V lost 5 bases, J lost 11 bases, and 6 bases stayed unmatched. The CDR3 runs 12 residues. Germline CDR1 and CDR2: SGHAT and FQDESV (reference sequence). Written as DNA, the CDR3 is TGTGCCAGCAGCCCCGACAGGGATCAGCAGTTCTTC. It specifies CASSPDRDQQFF.

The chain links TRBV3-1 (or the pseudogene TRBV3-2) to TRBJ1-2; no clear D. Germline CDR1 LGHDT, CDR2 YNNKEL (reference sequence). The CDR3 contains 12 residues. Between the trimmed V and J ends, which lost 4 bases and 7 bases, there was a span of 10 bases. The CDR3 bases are TGTGCCAGCAGCCGGGCGGGGATTGGCTACACCTTC. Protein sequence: CASSRAGIGYTF.

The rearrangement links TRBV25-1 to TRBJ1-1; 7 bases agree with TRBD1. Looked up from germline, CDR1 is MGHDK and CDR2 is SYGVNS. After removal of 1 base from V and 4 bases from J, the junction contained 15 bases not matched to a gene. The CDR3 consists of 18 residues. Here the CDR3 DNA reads TGTGCCAGCAGTGAATTAATATCCCCAGGACAGGCGGGCACTGAAGCTTTCTTT. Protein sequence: CASSELISPGQAGTEAFF.

CDR3 loop: CASSREQGATGTEAFF. The CDR3, as DNA: TGTGCCAGCAGTCGCGAACAGGGGGCGACGGGAACTGAAGCTTTCTTT. The chain recombines TRBV27 with TRBJ1-1; 9 nucleotides agree with TRBD1. Germline assignment: CDR1 MNHEY and CDR2 SMNVEV (reference sequence). The CDR3 consists of 16 residues. J gave up 5 bases and V 5 bases, and 12 bases lay outside the gene matches.

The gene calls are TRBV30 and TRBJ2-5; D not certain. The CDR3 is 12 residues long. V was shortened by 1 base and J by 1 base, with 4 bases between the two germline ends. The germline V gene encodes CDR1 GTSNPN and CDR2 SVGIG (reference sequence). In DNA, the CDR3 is TGTGCCTGGAGTGCAGGCCAAGAGACCCAGTACTTC. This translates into CAWSAGQETQYF.

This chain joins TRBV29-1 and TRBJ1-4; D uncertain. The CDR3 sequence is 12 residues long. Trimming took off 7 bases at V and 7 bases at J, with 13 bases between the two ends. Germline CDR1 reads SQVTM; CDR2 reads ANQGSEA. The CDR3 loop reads CSGLGSSEKLFF. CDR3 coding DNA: TGCAGCGGCCTGGGCTCGAGTGAAAAACTGTTTTTT.

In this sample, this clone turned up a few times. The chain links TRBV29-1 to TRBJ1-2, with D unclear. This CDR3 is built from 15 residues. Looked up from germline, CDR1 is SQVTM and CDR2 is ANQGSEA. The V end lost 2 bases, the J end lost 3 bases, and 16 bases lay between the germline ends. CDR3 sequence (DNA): TGCAGCGTTGAACAAACAGCCAGGCCCTACTATGGCTACACCTTC. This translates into CSVEQTARPYYGYTF.

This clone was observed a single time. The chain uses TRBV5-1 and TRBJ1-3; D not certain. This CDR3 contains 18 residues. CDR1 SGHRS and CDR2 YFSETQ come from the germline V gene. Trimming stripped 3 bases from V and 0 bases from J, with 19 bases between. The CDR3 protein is CASSSGGENLNSGNTIYF. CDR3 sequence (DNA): TGCGCCAGCAGCTCGGGAGGAGAGAACCTAAACTCTGGAAACACCATATATTTT.

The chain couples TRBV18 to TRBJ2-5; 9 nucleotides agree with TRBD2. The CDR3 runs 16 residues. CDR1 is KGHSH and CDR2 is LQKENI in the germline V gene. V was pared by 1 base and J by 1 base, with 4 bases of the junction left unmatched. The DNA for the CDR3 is TGTGCCAGCTCACCACGCTCTAGCGGGGCCCAAGAGACCCAGTACTTC. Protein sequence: CASSPRSSGAQETQYF.

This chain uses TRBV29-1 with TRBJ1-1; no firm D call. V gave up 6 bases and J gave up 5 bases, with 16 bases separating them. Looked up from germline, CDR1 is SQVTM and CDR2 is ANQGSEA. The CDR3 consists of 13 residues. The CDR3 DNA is TGCAGCGTCGCGTGGAGGTTTTTGACTGAAGCTTTCTTT. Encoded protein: CSVAWRFLTEAFF.

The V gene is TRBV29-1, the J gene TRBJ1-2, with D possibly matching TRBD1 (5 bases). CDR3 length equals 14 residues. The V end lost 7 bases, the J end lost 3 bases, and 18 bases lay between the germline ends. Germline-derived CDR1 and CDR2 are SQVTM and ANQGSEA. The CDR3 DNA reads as TGCAGCGCCTACCGGGAGGGGCCACACTATGGCTACACCTTC. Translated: CSAYREGPHYGYTF.

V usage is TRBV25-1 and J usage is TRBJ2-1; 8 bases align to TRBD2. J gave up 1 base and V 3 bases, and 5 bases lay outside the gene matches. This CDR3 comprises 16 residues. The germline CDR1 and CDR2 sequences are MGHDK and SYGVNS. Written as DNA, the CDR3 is TGTGCCAGCAGTGACCGAGGACTAGCTTCCTACAATGAGCAGTTCTTC. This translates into CASSDRGLASYNEQFF.

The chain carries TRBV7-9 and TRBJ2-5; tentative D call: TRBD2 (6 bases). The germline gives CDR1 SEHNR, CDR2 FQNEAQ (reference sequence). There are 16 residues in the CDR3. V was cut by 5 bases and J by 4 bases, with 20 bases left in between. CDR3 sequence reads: CASSPPLGRGGETQYF. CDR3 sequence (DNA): TGTGCCAGCAGCCCACCCCTGGGGCGGGGTGGAGAGACCCAGTACTTC.

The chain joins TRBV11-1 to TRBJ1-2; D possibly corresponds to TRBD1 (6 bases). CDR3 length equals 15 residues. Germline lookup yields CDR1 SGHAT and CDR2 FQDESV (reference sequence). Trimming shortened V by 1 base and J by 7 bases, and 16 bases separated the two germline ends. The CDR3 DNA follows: TGTGCCAGCAGCTTAGTAACTTCAGGGGAGAGTGGCTACACCTTC. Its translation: CASSLVTSGESGYTF. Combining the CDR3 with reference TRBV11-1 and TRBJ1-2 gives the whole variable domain EAEVAQSPRYKITEKSQAVAFWCDPISGHATLYWYRQILGQGPELLVQFQDESVVDDSQLPKDRFSAERLKGVDSTLKIQPAELGDSAMYLCASSLVTSGESGYTFGSGTRLTVV.

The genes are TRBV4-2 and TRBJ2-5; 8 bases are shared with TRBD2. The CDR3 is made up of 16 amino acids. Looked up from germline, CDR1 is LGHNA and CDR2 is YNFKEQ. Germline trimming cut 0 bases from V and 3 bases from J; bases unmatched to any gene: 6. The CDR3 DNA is TGTGCCAGCAGCCAAGATAGAGGAGCGGGGGAAGAGACCCAGTACTTC. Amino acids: CASSQDRGAGEETQYF.

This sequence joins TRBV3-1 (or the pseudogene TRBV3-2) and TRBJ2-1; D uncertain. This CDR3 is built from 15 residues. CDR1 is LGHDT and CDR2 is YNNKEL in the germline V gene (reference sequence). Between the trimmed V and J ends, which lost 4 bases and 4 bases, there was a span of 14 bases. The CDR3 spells CASSPRISAYNEQFF. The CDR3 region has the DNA TGTGCCAGCAGCCCCCGTATAAGCGCTTACAATGAGCAGTTCTTC.

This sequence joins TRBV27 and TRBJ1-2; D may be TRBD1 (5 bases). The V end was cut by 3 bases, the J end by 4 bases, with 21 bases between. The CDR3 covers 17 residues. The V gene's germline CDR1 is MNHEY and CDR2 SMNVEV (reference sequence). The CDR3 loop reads CASSLVGWGTATYGYTF. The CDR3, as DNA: TGTGCCAGCAGTTTGGTAGGGTGGGGGACTGCTACCTATGGCTACACCTTC.

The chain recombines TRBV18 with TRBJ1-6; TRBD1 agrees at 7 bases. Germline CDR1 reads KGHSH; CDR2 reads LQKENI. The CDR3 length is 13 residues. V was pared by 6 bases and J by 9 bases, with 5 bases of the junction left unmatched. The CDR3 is CASSDRVFSPLHF. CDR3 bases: TGTGCCAGCTCCGACAGGGTCTTTTCACCCCTCCACTTT.

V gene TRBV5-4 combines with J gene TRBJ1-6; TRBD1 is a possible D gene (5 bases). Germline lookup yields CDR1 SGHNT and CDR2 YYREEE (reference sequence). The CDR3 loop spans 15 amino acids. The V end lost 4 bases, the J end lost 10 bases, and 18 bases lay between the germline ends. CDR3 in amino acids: CASSQSTGSRSPLHF. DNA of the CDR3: TGTGCCAGCAGCCAGTCCACAGGTTCGCGGTCACCCCTCCACTTT.

The chain's CDR3 is CASSQDGGWTEAFF. For the CDR3, the DNA is TGTGCCAGCAGCCAAGACGGGGGTTGGACTGAAGCTTTCTTT. The V gene is TRBV3-1 (or the pseudogene TRBV3-2), the J gene TRBJ1-1, with D possibly being TRBD1 (5 bases). Germline loops: CDR1 LGHDT, CDR2 YNNKEL (reference sequence). Trimming removed 0 bases at V and 5 bases at J, with 10 bases between. CDR3 length: 14 amino acids.